What follows are 30 T cell receptor beta chains derived from one specimen sequenced in a study of regulatory T cells in long-lasting Graves disease. The time point is: newly diagnosed GD, antithyroid drugs for less than 3 months. Following extraction of RNA from PBMCs, that RNA was used to make the TCR library. CDR3 regions were amplified by Arm-PCR using iRepertoire HTBI primers to build TCR beta libraries. Via MiXCR, TCRdb re-called the multiplex PCR reads, giving one row per CDR3 protein. The profile shows 400,000 to 550,000 distinct CDR3 sequences, roughly 15% of them singletons. These records were also assigned to another study, of T cells in Graves' hyperthyroidism and ophthalmopathy.

The starting material was peripheral blood mononuclear cells (PBMCs), obtained at new diagnosis, from a patient treated with antithyroid drugs. The receptors originated from a woman in her 30s with Graves disease.

This clonotype was detected only a few times. The chain has TRBV27 and TRBJ2-1; tentatively, D is TRBD2 (7 bases). The CDR3 runs to 15 residues. Germline CDR1 and CDR2: MNHEY and SMNVEV (reference sequence). V lost 0 bases to trimming and J lost 8 bases, with 14 bases between them. CDR3 in DNA: TGTGCCAGCAGTTTATCGATGAGGGGGGGCGATGAGCAGTTCTTC. Translation: CASSLSMRGGDEQFF.

This clonotype was seen only once. V is TRBV6-1 and J is TRBJ2-2; 8 nucleotides line up with TRBD1. Germline V gene lookup returns CDR1 MNHNS and CDR2 SASEGT. The CDR3 consists of 15 residues. V shed 6 bases and J 1 base; nucleotides not matched to a gene: 4. CDR3 DNA: TGTGCCAGCAGCAACGGACAGGGGAACACCGGGGAGCTGTTTTTT. It codes for CASSNGQGNTGELFF.

The V gene is TRBV9, the J gene TRBJ1-5, with D maybe TRBD1 (6 bases). V was shortened by 2 bases and J by 4 bases, with 7 bases between the two germline ends. The CDR3 spans 13 residues. Germline V CDR1 and CDR2: SGDLS, YYNGEE. This chain's CDR3 is CASSVGTNQPQHF. CDR3 sequence (DNA): TGTGCCAGCAGCGTCGGGACAAATCAGCCCCAGCATTTT.

This clonotype has ten or more counts. The V gene is TRBV19, the J gene TRBJ1-1, with D possibly being TRBD1 (5 bases). CDR1 is LNHDA and CDR2 is SQIVND in the germline V gene (reference sequence). V was cut by 2 bases and J by 4 bases, with 14 bases left in between. The CDR3 spans 15 residues. Here the CDR3 DNA reads TGTGCCAGTAGTATATCTAGGGGCGGCGGCACTGAAGCTTTCTTT. Its protein is CASSISRGGGTEAFF.

In this sample, this clonotype turned up many times. The junction shows a germline mismatch at one end, possibly a read error. The rearrangement joins TRBV12-3 or TRBV12-4 to TRBJ2-1; 7 nucleotides align to TRBD1. There are 15 residues in the CDR3. CDR3 nucleotides: TGTGCCAGCAGCCTAGACAGGGTCTCCTGCAATGAGCAGTTCTTC. This encodes CASSLDRVSCNEQFF.

V usage is TRBV6-2 or TRBV6-3 and J usage is TRBJ2-1; 9 bases are a match to TRBD2. This CDR3 spans 15 amino acids. CDR1 is MNHEY, CDR2 SVGEGT, per germline. Trimming removed 1 base from V and 5 bases from J; junction bases left unmatched: 3. The CDR3 DNA sequence: TGTGCCAGCAGTTACTTAGGACTAGCGAACAATGAGCAGTTCTTC. It encodes CASSYLGLANNEQFF.

V gene TRBV20-1 combines with J gene TRBJ1-2, with D unclear. Trimming stripped 3 bases from V and 8 bases from J, with 10 bases between. The CDR3 length is 11 residues. Germline V gene lookup returns CDR1 DFQATT and CDR2 SNEGSKA (reference sequence). The chain's CDR3 is CSASSTSGYTF. The CDR3 DNA follows: TGCAGTGCTAGCTCCACTAGCGGCTACACCTTC.

This chain connects TRBV9 to TRBJ1-2; D gene ambiguous. V was pared by 0 bases and J by 5 bases, with 14 bases between. Germline CDR1 SGDLS, CDR2 YYNGEE. The CDR3 loop spans 15 amino acids. The CDR3: CASSVGGGVKYGYTF. In DNA, the CDR3 is TGTGCCAGCAGCGTAGGTGGCGGGGTTAAGTATGGCTACACCTTC. The full variable domain, with the rest looked up from reference TRBV9 and TRBJ1-2, is DSGVTQTPKHLITATGQRVTLRCSPRSGDLSVYWYQQSLDQGLQFLIQYYNGEERAKGNILERFSAQQFPDLHSELNLSSLELGDSALYFCASSVGGGVKYGYTFGSGTRLTVV.

In the case of this clonotype: An end of the junction does not agree with germline; a read error may underlie this. The CDR3 region is CASSSWGDYSDNEQFF. The CDR3 coding sequence is TGTGCCAGCAGTTCATGGGGGGACTACTCAGACAATGAGCAGTTTTTC. The chain has TRBV28 and TRBJ2-1, with 7 nucleotides matching TRBD2. The CDR3 sequence is 16 residues long. The germline V gene has CDR1 MDHEN and CDR2 SYDVKM.

The table lists this clonotype with many counts. V is TRBV7-2 and J is TRBJ1-1, with TRBD1 as a possible D gene (6 bases). CDR3 length: 17 amino acids. The germline V and J ends were trimmed by 2 bases and 0 bases, with 16 bases remaining between them. Germline V CDR1 and CDR2: SGHTA, FQGNSA. CDR3 in amino acids: CASSLKSRNRVNTEAFF. CDR3 nucleotide sequence: TGTGCCAGCAGCTTAAAGTCACGTAACAGGGTGAACACTGAAGCTTTCTTT. The full variable domain, with the rest looked up from reference TRBV7-2 and TRBJ1-1, is GAGVSQSPSNKVTEKGKDVELRCDPISGHTALYWYRQSLGQGLEFLIYFQGNSAPDKSGLPSDRFSAERTGGSVSTLTIQRTQQEDSAVYLCASSLKSRNRVNTEAFFGQGTRLTVV.

Worth noting for this clonotype: A far larger clone lies a single base away; this is likely a read error. This rearrangement joins TRBV2 to TRBJ2-7, with TRBD1 matching 7 bases. The J call may be mistaken, given a closer DNA end match to TRBJ2-3. The CDR3 loop spans 13 amino acids. Germline CDR1 reads SNHLY; CDR2 reads FYNNEI. Here the CDR3 DNA reads TGTGCCAGCAGCAGACAGGGAGAGTATACGCAGTATTTT. It encodes CASSRQGEYTQYF.

This clonotype has at least ten counts. The V call is TRBV3-1, the J call TRBJ1-5, with a tentative D call TRBD1 (6 bases). CDR3 size: 15 residues. The V gene lost 3 bases and the J gene lost 1 base, with 10 bases spanning the gap. Germline assignment: CDR1 LGHDT and CDR2 YNNKEL (reference sequence). Here the CDR3 DNA reads TGTGCCAGCAGCCATGGGACACCAAGCAATCAGCCCCAGCATTTT. It encodes CASSHGTPSNQPQHF.

This clonotype has a count of ten or more. V and J are TRBV28 and TRBJ1-2; weak D call: TRBD1 (5 bases). With 6 bases removed from V and 8 bases from J, the gap between germline ends came to 13 bases. The CDR3 runs 12 residues. Germline CDR1 and CDR2: MDHEN and SYDVKM. The CDR3 DNA is TGTGCCAGCAGCTTGAGGGGTTACGGCTACACCTTC. Translating it yields CASSLRGYGYTF.

This clonotype occurred many times. The rearrangement links TRBV20-1 to TRBJ2-7; tentatively, D is TRBD2 (5 bases). Trimming took off 6 bases at V and 3 bases at J, with 24 bases between the two ends. This CDR3 has 16 residues. Germline CDR1 is DFQATT and CDR2 is SNEGSKA (reference sequence). The CDR3 spells CSAQEDGLLKLYEQYF. The DNA for the CDR3 is TGCAGTGCCCAGGAGGATGGACTTCTGAAACTCTACGAGCAGTACTTC.

This clonotype was seen ten or more times. CDR3 DNA sequence: TGTGCCACAGGGACAATTAGTGGCAGCACCGGGGAGCTGTTTTTT. It is translated as CATGTISGSTGELFF. This chain links TRBV10-3 with TRBJ2-2; D perhaps matches TRBD1 (6 bases). Germline CDR1 and CDR2: ENHRY and SYGVKD. This CDR3 spans 15 amino acids. V lost 10 bases and J lost 4, with 19 bases in between.

This clonotype came up once. With a much larger clone just one base away, this may be a read error. The J gene is TRBJ2-1, the V gene TRBV3-1; D is undetermined. The germline V and J ends were trimmed by 0 bases and 6 bases, with 15 bases remaining between them. CDR1 and CDR2 (germline): LGHDT, YNNKEL (reference sequence). CDR3 length equals 16 residues. The chain's CDR3 is CASSQDLTVTCNEQFF. As DNA, the CDR3 is TGTGCCAGCAGCCAAGACCTTACAGTTACCTGCAATGAGCAGTTCTTC.

This clonotype was detected ten times or more. The chain combines TRBV11-2 with TRBJ2-5, with a possible D match to TRBD2 (5 bases). CDR1 is SGHAT and CDR2 is FQNNGV in the germline V gene. The CDR3 has 15 residues. V was clipped by 3 bases and J by 2 bases, with 13 bases between them. This chain's CDR3 is CASSLSSLMQETQYF. CDR3 nucleotide sequence: TGTGCCAGCAGCTTGTCTAGCCTTATGCAAGAGACCCAGTACTTC.

This clonotype was counted a few times. The chain links TRBV7-9 to TRBJ2-1; the D call may be TRBD1 or TRBD2 (5 bases each). The CDR3 extends over 14 amino acids. The germline V and J ends were trimmed by 3 bases and 5 bases, with 11 bases remaining between them. Germline V gene data show CDR1 as SEHNR and CDR2 as FQNEAQ (reference sequence). CDR3 region: CASSFWDGHNEQFF. DNA for the CDR3: TGTGCCAGCAGCTTCTGGGACGGTCACAATGAGCAGTTCTTC.

Ten or more counts support this clonotype. The gene calls are TRBV30 and TRBJ2-1, with 9 positions matching TRBD2. The CDR3 has 16 amino acids. The J segment lost 8 bases and the V segment lost 0 bases, leaving 11 bases of the junction unmatched. Per germline, CDR1 GTSNPN and CDR2 SVGIG (reference sequence). CDR3 sequence (DNA): TGTGCCTGGAGTGTGGGATCTAGCGGGATTTGGGATGAGCAGTTCTTC. Its protein product is CAWSVGSSGIWDEQFF.

This clonotype was observed a few times. The V and J genes are TRBV6-2 or TRBV6-3 and TRBJ1-1, with D possibly TRBD1 on 5 matching bases. Trimming took 2 bases from V and 7 from J, leaving 11 bases between them. Germline V CDR1 and CDR2: MNHEY, SVGEGT. This CDR3 has 13 residues. The CDR3 DNA reads TGTGCCAGCAGTTACGTTCAGGGTTATGAAGCTTTCTTT. It is translated as CASSYVQGYEAFF.

This clonotype was counted between two and nine times. The genes are TRBV27 and TRBJ2-3; a possible D gene is TRBD2 (5 bases). Germline V gives CDR1 MNHEY, CDR2 SMNVEV (reference sequence). V shed 6 bases and J shed 10 bases, with 14 bases lying between them. The CDR3 runs 12 residues. The chain's CDR3 is CASSRAGRAQYF. For the CDR3, the DNA is TGTGCCAGCAGCCGCGCGGGTCGAGCGCAGTATTTT.

About this clonotype: The final CDR3 position lacks the conserved phenylalanine or tryptophan, pointing to a likely read error. The gene calls are TRBV6-5 and TRBJ1-1; 11 bases line up with TRBD1. The CDR3 length is 18 residues. CDR1 is MNHEY, CDR2 SVGAGI, per germline. Germline trimming cut 0 bases from V and 7 bases from J; bases unmatched to any gene: 13. CDR3 sequence: CASSYSAWTGGLFNEAFL. The CDR3 DNA sequence: TGTGCCAGCAGTTACTCAGCCTGGACAGGGGGCTTATTCAATGAAGCTTTCCTT.

This clonotype was seen at least ten times. V and J are TRBV11-2 and TRBJ2-1; 12 bases are a match to TRBD2. This CDR3 has 22 residues. Trimming at V came to 0 bases and at J to 0 bases, leaving 15 bases not matched to a gene. From germline, CDR1 is SGHAT and CDR2 FQNNGV. The CDR3 bases are TGTGCCAGCAGCTTAGACCCTTTGACTAGCGGGAGTTGGTGGTACTCCTACAATGAGCAGTTCTTC. It encodes CASSLDPLTSGSWWYSYNEQFF.

This sequence joins TRBV29-1 and TRBJ2-7; the D is unclear. Germline lookup yields CDR1 SQVTM and CDR2 ANQGSEA. The V and J ends lost 0 bases and 4 bases respectively, with 7 bases between them. CDR3 length: 12 residues. CDR3 in DNA: TGCAGCGTTGAAGATGGAACTTACGAGCAGTACTTC. This encodes CSVEDGTYEQYF.

The rearrangement uses TRBV5-4 and TRBJ2-1; tentative D call: TRBD1 (5 bases). V was shortened by 2 bases and J by 8 bases, with 11 bases between the two germline ends. This CDR3 has 13 amino acids. The germline V gene has CDR1 SGHNT and CDR2 YYREEE (reference sequence). The CDR3 spells CASSFKGSDEQFF. The DNA for the CDR3 is TGTGCCAGCAGCTTCAAGGGGTCGGATGAGCAGTTCTTC.

This clonotype was counted many times. The J gene is TRBJ2-7, the V gene TRBV4-1; D possibly corresponds to TRBD2 (5 bases). The germline V gene encodes CDR1 MGHRA and CDR2 YSYEKL. The CDR3 contains 15 residues. The ends were cut back, 4 bases at V and 2 bases at J, with 15 bases in the middle. For the CDR3, the DNA is TGCGCCAGCAGCCCCCAAGCCGTCGGGGCCTACGAGCAGTACTTC. As protein: CASSPQAVGAYEQYF.

The table lists this clonotype with many counts. V and J are TRBV12-5 and TRBJ2-3; 9 nucleotides agree with TRBD1. This CDR3 is built from 15 residues. Germline V gene sequence: CDR1 LGHNT, CDR2 FRNRAP. J gave up 3 bases and V 5 bases, and 6 bases lay outside the gene matches. CDR3 DNA sequence: TGTGCTAGTGGTGATCCGGGACAGGGAACAGATACGCAGTATTTT. Translation gives CASGDPGQGTDTQYF.

This chain's CDR3 is CASKVTFGTEAFF. The CDR3 coding sequence is TGTGCCAGTAAGGTCACTTTCGGCACTGAAGCTTTCTTT. V is TRBV19 and J is TRBJ1-1; no clear D gene. CDR1 is LNHDA and CDR2 is SQIVND in the germline V gene (reference sequence). The CDR3 sequence is 13 residues long. Trimming removed 7 bases at V and 4 bases at J, with 13 bases between.

The J gene is TRBJ2-1, the V gene TRBV7-3; 11 bases line up with TRBD2. CDR3 length: 16 amino acids. Per germline, CDR1 SGHTA and CDR2 FQGTGA. The V and J ends lost 5 bases and 8 bases, in that order; junction bases with no gene match: 11. CDR3 bases: TGTGCCAGCAGCCCCGGGACTAGCGGACTCCTAGATGAGCAGTTCTTC. Protein: CASSPGTSGLLDEQFF.

This clonotype has ten or more counts. The chain employs TRBV2 and TRBJ1-2, with D uncertain. Per the germline V gene, CDR1 is SNHLY and CDR2 is FYNNEI. V was clipped by 8 bases and J by 5 bases, with 15 bases between them. This CDR3 region has 13 residues. This CDR3 is CASSKTDSYGYTF. In DNA, the CDR3 is TGTGCCAGCTCAAAAACGGACTCTTATGGCTACACCTTC.